Listed below are T cell receptor beta chains from one sample, sequenced in a study of blood T cell repertoires in COVID-19. Data came from immunoSEQ multiplex PCR; TCRdb stores just in-frame clones and leaves some out. The table records about 380,000 clones, 81% of them present only once. The specimen sequenced was peripheral blood. The origin of the receptors is a human donor with acute or convalescent COVID-19. The donor label of this sample is uncertain. The CDR3 runs from the conserved cysteine through the conserved F or W. A D gene is named only where the DNA matches it firmly. Size values are once, few and many counts, or a class for expanded clones, and some rows have none.

size	V	J	D	CDR3	DNA
-	TRBV3-1/TRBV3-2	TRBJ1-5	-	CASSQPGNQPQHF	TGTGCCAGCAGCCAACCAGGGAATCAGCCCCAGCATTTT
once	TRBV15	TRBJ2-7	-	CATSRDSYEQYF	TGTGCCACCAGCAGAGACAGCTACGAGCAGTACTTC
-	TRBV5-1	TRBJ2-7	TRBD2	CASSLSGEGRYEQYF	TGCGCCAGCAGCTTGTCCGGGGAGGGGCGCTACGAGCAGTACTTC
-	TRBV6-6	TRBJ1-2	TRBD1	CASSSTGGGRYTF	TGTGCCAGCAGCTCGACAGGGGGGGGTCGTTACACCTTC
-	TRBV11-3	TRBJ2-3	TRBD2	CASSLGSSGTGTDTQYF	TGTGCCAGCAGCTTAGGATCTAGCGGGACAGGCACAGATACGCAGTATTTT
once	TRBV18	TRBJ2-7	-	CASSRQVSSYEQYF	TGTGCCAGCTCACGACAGGTCAGCTCCTACGAGCAGTACTTC
-	TRBV6-5	TRBJ2-5	-	CASWRVRGETQYF	TGTGCCAGCTGGAGGGTTAGGGGTGAGACCCAGTACTTC
-	TRBV7-9	TRBJ2-4	TRBD2	CASSPSGSKNIQYF	TGTGCCAGCAGCCCGAGCGGGAGTAAAAACATTCAGTACTTC
once	TRBV28	TRBJ1-2	-	CASSLNRASSYTF	TGTGCCAGCAGTTTAAACAGGGCCTCTTCCTACACCTTC
-	TRBV7-9	TRBJ1-1	TRBD1	CASSLRGRKAEAFF	TGTGCCAGCAGCTTAAGGGGGCGGAAGGCTGAAGCTTTCTTT
-	TRBV3-1/TRBV3-2	TRBJ1-3	-	CASSQSSGSSGNTIYF	TGTGCCAGCAGCCAGTCTTCAGGTTCATCTGGAAACACCATATATTTT
-	TRBV5-1	TRBJ2-2	TRBD2	CASSFASGNGELFF	TGCGCCAGCAGCTTCGCTAGCGGAAACGGGGAGCTGTTTTTT
many	TRBV27	TRBJ2-2	TRBD2	CASSPDLTGGASGELFF	TGTGCCAGCAGTCCCGATCTTACCGGGGGGGCGTCCGGGGAGCTGTTTTTT
-	TRBV13	TRBJ1-1	-	CASSLFSEAFF	TGTGCCAGCAGTCTTTTCTCTGAAGCTTTCTTT
many	TRBV4-2	TRBJ2-3	-	CASSQDHSTDTQYF	TGTGCCAGCAGCCAAGATCATAGCACAGATACGCAGTATTTT
-	TRBV27	TRBJ2-1	-	CASSGGETSYNEQFF	TGTGCCAGCAGCGGCGGTGAGACTTCCTACAATGAGCAGTTCTTC
once	TRBV19	TRBJ2-2	-	CASRQPPGELFF	TGTGCCAGTAGACAGCCTCCCGGGGAGCTGTTTTTT
few	TRBV11-2	TRBJ2-5	TRBD2	CASRRGGTQYF	TGTGCCAGCAGACGGGGGGGGACCCAGTACTTC
-	TRBV30	TRBJ1-5	-	CAWSGGVVGNQPQHF	TGTGCCTGGAGCGGGGGGGTTGTGGGCAATCAGCCCCAGCATTTT
many	TRBV5-6	TRBJ1-6	TRBD1	CASSLDRDSPLHF	TGTGCCAGCAGCCTGGACAGGGATTCACCCCTCCACTTT
-	TRBV24-1	TRBJ1-5	-	CATSVPRPAFNQPQHF	TGTGCCACCAGTGTACCTAGACCGGCTTTCAATCAGCCCCAGCATTTT
-	TRBV28	TRBJ1-2	-	CASSIAHRVYGYTF	TGTGCCAGCAGCATCGCTCACAGGGTCTATGGCTACACCTTC
-	TRBV14	TRBJ2-3	-	CASSPTRKSDTQYF	TGTGCCAGCAGCCCGACTAGAAAGTCAGATACGCAGTATTTT
-	TRBV3-1/TRBV3-2	TRBJ2-1	TRBD1	CASSQGTGGGNEQFF	TGTGCCAGCAGCCAAGGGACAGGGGGAGGCAATGAGCAGTTCTTC
few	TRBV20-1	TRBJ2-1	-	CSASEPAMVYNEQFF	TGCAGTGCTAGTGAACCCGCGATGGTCTACAATGAGCAGTTCTTC
-	TRBV28	TRBJ2-2	-	CASSSAGSGELFF	TGTGCCAGCAGTTCTGCGGGGTCCGGGGAGCTGTTTTTT
-	TRBV2	TRBJ1-6	-	CASTGGGGVGNSPLHF	TGTGCCAGCACCGGGGGAGGGGGTGTGGGTAATTCACCCCTCCACTTT
-	TRBV24-1	TRBJ2-6	-	CATSPRDTYSGANVLTF	TGTGCCACCAGTCCGCGAGACACCTACTCTGGGGCCAACGTCCTGACTTTC
few	TRBV4-2	TRBJ2-5	-	CASSQVVAAETQYF	TGTGCCAGCAGCCAAGTTGTTGCGGCAGAGACCCAGTACTTC
-	TRBV4-1	TRBJ2-4	TRBD1	CASSQEPPGTGGIQYF	TGCGCCAGCAGCCAAGAGCCACCGGGGACAGGGGGCATTCAGTACTTC
-	TRBV6-5	TRBJ1-1	TRBD1	CASSSDRDTEAFF	TGTGCCAGCAGTTCAGACAGGGACACTGAAGCTTTCTTT
-	TRBV18	TRBJ2-5	-	CASSPGLGETQYF	TGTGCCAGCTCACCGGGCCTTGGGGAGACCCAGTACTTC
-	TRBV10-1	TRBJ2-2	TRBD2	CASSGLAGTGELFF	TGCGCCAGCAGTGGGCTAGCGGGCACCGGGGAGCTGTTTTTT
-	TRBV11-2	TRBJ1-4	TRBD1	CASSLGPGLRGSNEKLFF	TGTGCCAGCAGCTTAGGCCCCGGCCTCAGGGGGTCTAATGAAAAACTGTTTTTT
-	TRBV11-1	TRBJ2-1	-	CASRIGHFSYNEQFF	TGTGCCAGCAGGATCGGACACTTTTCCTACAATGAGCAGTTCTTC
-	TRBV3-1/TRBV3-2	TRBJ1-4	TRBD1	CASSHRLGGLANEKLFF	TGTGCCAGCAGCCATCGGTTAGGGGGCTTAGCTAATGAAAAACTGTTTTTT
-	TRBV11-2	TRBJ2-1	TRBD1	CASSFTSGGSSYNEQFF	TGTGCCAGCAGCTTTACCTCAGGGGGCTCCTCCTACAATGAGCAGTTCTTC
once	TRBV30	TRBJ2-1	TRBD2	CAWSTSGRGQFF	TGTGCCTGGAGTACTAGCGGGAGGGGGCAGTTCTTC
-	TRBV6-2/TRBV6-3	TRBJ2-1	TRBD2	CASSTRAGGRGYNEQFF	TGTGCCAGCAGTACGCGGGCGGGAGGGCGAGGGTACAATGAGCAGTTCTTC
-	TRBV5-1	TRBJ1-1	-	CASSFQGTEAFF	TGCGCCAGCAGCTTTCAGGGCACTGAAGCTTTCTTT
-	TRBV7-6	TRBJ2-1	TRBD2	CASSLGLAGPVRSRNEQFF	TGTGCCAGCAGCTTAGGTCTAGCGGGTCCTGTTAGGAGCAGGAATGAGCAGTTCTTC
-	TRBV15	TRBJ1-2	-	CATSRDAGLGGYTF	TGTGCCACCAGCAGAGATGCAGGTTTGGGTGGCTACACCTTC
-	TRBV18	TRBJ1-5	TRBD1	CASSPYEGAGQPQHF	TGTGCCAGCTCACCGTATGAGGGGGCCGGTCAGCCCCAGCATTTT
-	TRBV3-1/TRBV3-2	TRBJ1-1	-	CASSTRHGTEAFF	TGTGCCAGCAGCACCCGACACGGTACTGAAGCTTTCTTT
-	TRBV5-1	TRBJ2-5	-	CASTSFLQETQYF	TGCGCCAGCACGTCCTTCCTCCAAGAGACCCAGTACTTC
once	TRBV20-1	TRBJ1-1	-	CSASTPKAFF	TGCAGTGCTAGTACTCCTAAAGCTTTCTTT
-	TRBV27	TRBJ2-7	TRBD1	CASRGQRNYEQYF	TGTGCCAGCAGGGGACAGCGAAACTACGAGCAGTACTTC
-	TRBV28	TRBJ2-1	-	CASSRTPVSTNEQFF	TGTGCCAGCAGTCGGACTCCCGTATCCACTAATGAGCAGTTCTTC
-	TRBV5-1	TRBJ1-1	TRBD1	CASSLKGTGLNTEAFF	TGCGCCAGCAGCTTAAAAGGGACAGGCCTCAACACTGAAGCTTTCTTT
-	TRBV10-3	TRBJ1-5	-	CAISESGGNQPQHF	TGTGCCATCAGTGAGTCGGGGGGAAATCAGCCCCAGCATTTT
once	TRBV18	TRBJ1-2	TRBD1	CASSPSIYRGRADGYTF	TGTGCCAGCTCACCATCGATTTACAGGGGGAGGGCGGATGGCTACACCTTC
-	TRBV27	TRBJ1-1	-	CASLVWAGKLTEAFF	TGTGCCAGCCTAGTTTGGGCAGGGAAGCTCACTGAAGCTTTCTTT